The TCR beta chain under discussion was sequenced for a study of OX40 agonist ivuxolimab in advanced cancers. Trimming took off 5 bases at V and 3 bases at J, with 17 bases between the two ends. CDR1 and CDR2 from the germline V gene are SGHAT and FQNNGV. The CDR3 is made up of 15 amino acids. On this clone itself: Its cognate antigen is unknown.

TCRdb's table, derived via immunoSEQ multiplex PCR, lists solely in-frame clones and lacks some. Of about 61,000 clones listed, roughly 90% are singletons. Study-wide results and caveats: The study found that CD8+ T cells averaged more expanded clones than CD4+.

The rearrangement uses TRBV11-2 and TRBJ2-7; D is perhaps TRBD1 (5 bases). The sequence was obtained from an adult with an advanced solid tumor such as melanoma, head and neck, liver or kidney cancer. Here the sequenced sample was CD4+ or CD8+ T cells sorted from blood, taken in a trial of the OX40 agonist ivuxolimab. The CDR3 spells CASSVGNTGSYEQYF. The CDR3 nucleotides are TGTGCCAGCAGCGTAGGGAATACAGGCAGCTACGAGCAGTACTTC.